This T cell receptor (beta chain) stems from a study of vaccination and CD4 T cells after COVID-19. Germline CDR1 is SGHRS and CDR2 is YFSETQ. The CDR3 consists of 13 residues. V was pared by 5 bases and J by 3 bases, with 12 bases between. Indicated treatment: roughly 11-day PBMC culture with coronavirus spike peptide pools or control peptides (ViraFEST assay). Sequenced with the Oncomine TCR Beta short-read assay was DNA taken from cultured CD4+ T cells. TCRdb processed the PCR reads anew with MiXCR; each CDR3 protein has one entry. The table includes 11,000 to 15,000 distinct CDR3 sequences, about 28% detected once. Comments on this clonotype: Its antigen is not identified.

V gene TRBV5-1 combines with J gene TRBJ2-7; D is unresolved. The TCR sequence derives from a human donor with COVID-19. Sequenced: cultured CD4+ T cells from blood. This CDR3 is CASSKSVFYEQYF. CDR3 coding DNA: TGCGCCAGCAGTAAGTCGGTGTTCTACGAGCAGTACTTC.